The 19 T cell receptor beta chains in this list originate from one sample, sequenced in a study of blood T cell repertoires in COVID-19. Generated by immunoSEQ multiplex PCR, the TCRdb table keeps only in-frame clones and is missing some. This table has fewer than 60,000 clones, 90% to 95% appearing once. The sequenced sample consisted of peripheral blood. All receptors derive from a man in his sixties with COVID-19, enrolled during active disease.

The genes are TRBV19 and TRBJ2-1; 10 bases agree with TRBD2. The germline CDR1 and CDR2 sequences are LNHDA and SQIVND (reference sequence). The CDR3 spans 16 residues. Trimming at V came to 5 bases and at J to 5 bases, leaving 9 bases not matched to a gene. CDR3 in amino acids: CASSSALAGADNEQFF. CDR3 coding DNA: TGTGCCAGTAGTTCAGCCCTAGCGGGAGCTGACAATGAGCAGTTCTTC.

The chain uses TRBV5-1 and TRBJ1-2, with D possibly being TRBD1 (6 bases). Germline CDR1 SGHRS, CDR2 YFSETQ. The V gene lost 5 bases and the J gene lost 5 bases, with 13 bases spanning the gap. The CDR3 consists of 13 residues. CDR3 coding DNA: TGCGCCAGCAGGAGCGAGGGGGATTATGGCTACACCTTC. Encoded protein: CASRSEGDYGYTF.

The chain recombines TRBV11-3 with TRBJ2-1; D is uncertain. CDR1 SGHNT and CDR2 YENEEA come from the germline V gene. V was shortened by 4 bases and J by 4 bases, with 8 bases between the two germline ends. This CDR3 spans 13 amino acids. CDR3 DNA sequence: TGTGCCAGCAGCTCCCAGGCATACAATGAGCAGTTCTTC. Protein: CASSSQAYNEQFF.

The chain recombines TRBV25-1 with TRBJ2-1; 13 nucleotides agree with TRBD2. The V gene end was trimmed by 3 bases and the J gene end by 6 bases; junction bases not matched to a gene: 11. Germline V gene data show CDR1 as MGHDK and CDR2 as SYGVNS. The CDR3 is 18 amino acids. The CDR3 nucleotides read TGTGCCAGCAGTGATTTTTTCGGGACTAGCGGGACAGGCAATGAGCAGTTCTTC. This codes for CASSDFFGTSGTGNEQFF.

This chain links TRBV7-3 with TRBJ1-1, with 7 bases matching TRBD1. V shed 5 bases and J 6 bases; nucleotides not matched to a gene: 9. The CDR3 sequence is 14 residues long. Germline CDR1 is SGHTA and CDR2 is FQGTGA. CDR3 protein: CASSPRDRAAEAFF. CDR3 bases: TGTGCCAGCAGCCCCCGTGACAGGGCAGCTGAAGCTTTCTTT.

This chain connects TRBV28 to TRBJ2-1; possibly TRBD1 for D (6 bases). Trimming removed 6 bases at V and 2 bases at J, with 17 bases between. The germline gives CDR1 MDHEN, CDR2 SYDVKM. The CDR3 runs to 16 residues. Here the CDR3 reads CASSLIGTNTYNEQFF. CDR3 nucleotides: TGTGCCAGCAGCCTAATCGGGACAAATACCTACAATGAGCAGTTCTTC.

The chain has TRBV10-3 and TRBJ1-6; weak D call: TRBD1 (6 bases). The CDR3 sequence is 13 residues long. Deletions cut 6 bases from V and 6 bases from J, with 9 bases between. Looked up from germline, CDR1 is ENHRY and CDR2 is SYGVKD. The CDR3 DNA sequence: TGTGCCATCAGGGAACAGGGTAATTCACCCCTCCACTTT. Amino acid sequence: CAIREQGNSPLHF.

This chain joins TRBV5-1 and TRBJ2-7; D is uncertain. In germline, CDR1 is SGHRS, CDR2 YFSETQ. V gave up 0 bases and J gave up 6 bases, with 7 bases separating them. The CDR3 totals 12 residues. The CDR3 DNA is TGCGCCAGCAGCTTGGACGCGAGCGAGCAGTACTTC. This translates into CASSLDASEQYF. The full variable domain, completed using reference TRBV5-1 and TRBJ2-7, is KAGVTQTPRYLIKTRGQQVTLSCSPISGHRSVSWYQQTPGQGLQFLFEYFSETQRNKGNFPGRFSGRQFSNSRSEMNVSTLELGDSALYLCASSLDASEQYFGPGTRLTVT.

V gene TRBV5-6 combines with J gene TRBJ1-6; no clear D gene. The CDR3 spans 16 residues. Germline lookup yields CDR1 SGHDT and CDR2 YYEEEE. V was clipped by 1 base and J by 7 bases, with 15 bases between them. The DNA of the CDR3 is TGTGCCAGCAGCTTGCGCGCCGGTGATTGGAATTCACCCCTCCACTTT. This codes for CASSLRAGDWNSPLHF.

This clone has only one observation. The V gene is TRBV28, the J gene TRBJ2-3, with D tentatively TRBD1 (5 bases). The germline V gene encodes CDR1 MDHEN and CDR2 SYDVKM. This CDR3 comprises 16 residues. The V end lost 7 bases, the J end lost 3 bases, and 20 bases lay between the germline ends. DNA for the CDR3: TGTGCCAGCACCCAAGGTCCCCCGACAGTTACAGATACGCAGTATTTT. Encoded protein: CASTQGPPTVTDTQYF.

The chain links TRBV5-1 to TRBJ2-1, with 8 bases that match TRBD2. Trimming removed 4 bases from V and 7 bases from J; junction bases left unmatched: 10. Germline CDR1 is SGHRS and CDR2 is YFSETQ. The CDR3 length is 15 residues. CDR3 region: CASSPTSGSRNEQFF. CDR3 bases: TGCGCCAGCAGCCCGACCAGCGGGAGCCGTAATGAGCAGTTCTTC.

The chain uses TRBV9 and TRBJ2-1, with D possibly being TRBD2 (6 bases). CDR3 length equals 15 residues. The germline CDR1 and CDR2 sequences are SGDLS and YYNGEE. V lost 2 bases and J 8 bases, leaving 17 bases between the germline ends. The CDR3 DNA sequence: TGTGCCAGCAGCGTTACGGGTGCGGGGTCGGATGAGCAGTTCTTC. The encoded protein is CASSVTGAGSDEQFF.

The chain carries TRBV6-6 and TRBJ2-1; 14 nucleotides line up with TRBD2. CDR1 is MNHNY and CDR2 is SVGAGI in the germline V gene (reference sequence). The CDR3 runs 15 residues. After removal of 2 bases from V and 8 bases from J, the junction contained 2 bases not matched to a gene. CDR3 sequence (DNA): TGTGCCAGCAGTTACGGGACTAGCGGGAGCTATGAGCAGTTCTTC. It is translated as CASSYGTSGSYEQFF.

This clone was seen a handful of times. The J gene is TRBJ2-7, the V gene TRBV14; TRBD1 matches at 7 bases. Trimming cost V 5 bases and J 2 bases; bases outside gene matches: 3. The CDR3 runs 13 residues. The V gene's germline CDR1 is SGHDN and CDR2 FVKESK. In DNA, the CDR3 is TGTGCCAGCAGCTGGGACAGCCCCTACGAGCAGTACTTC. As protein: CASSWDSPYEQYF.

The chain joins TRBV6-5 to TRBJ2-7; tentative D call: TRBD2 (6 bases). Trimming removed 2 bases from V and 0 bases from J, with 8 bases in between. The CDR3 has 14 residues. Germline loops: CDR1 MNHEY, CDR2 SVGAGI. CDR3 residues: CASSYMGGSYEQYF. In DNA form, the CDR3 reads TGTGCCAGCAGTTACATGGGGGGCTCCTACGAGCAGTACTTC.

The chain joins TRBV4-1 to TRBJ2-7; TRBD1 aligns across 7 bases. CDR3 length: 13 residues. V gave up 5 bases and J gave up 6 bases; unmatched junction bases: 7. Looked up from germline, CDR1 is MGHRA and CDR2 is YSYEKL. CDR3 in amino acids: CASSSDRVGEQYF. In DNA form, the CDR3 reads TGCGCCAGCAGCTCCGACAGGGTCGGCGAGCAGTACTTC.

The chain carries TRBV7-2 and TRBJ2-7, with D possibly matching TRBD2 (6 bases). Per the germline V gene, CDR1 is SGHTA and CDR2 is FQGNSA. The CDR3 is made up of 14 amino acids. The V end lost 3 bases, the J end lost 3 bases, and 12 bases lay between the germline ends. CDR3 residues: CASSFRPGLYEQYF. The CDR3 coding sequence is TGTGCCAGCAGCTTCCGTCCGGGACTCTACGAGCAGTACTTC.

The rearrangement links TRBV5-4 to TRBJ2-3; 7 nucleotides align to TRBD2. Trimming took 1 base from V and 1 from J; bases not matched to a gene: 15. Looked up from germline, CDR1 is SGHNT and CDR2 is YYREEE (reference sequence). The CDR3 totals 19 residues. CDR3 protein: CASSLPGTGGGPGTDTQYF. CDR3 bases: TGTGCCAGCAGCTTGCCAGGAACTGGCGGGGGACCGGGCACAGATACGCAGTATTTT.

The CDR3, as DNA: TGTGCCAGCAGCCAAGATGGAGGGGCGTTTTCTGAAGCTTTCTTT. Amino acid sequence: CASSQDGGAFSEAFF. The chain employs TRBV3-1 (or the pseudogene TRBV3-2) and TRBJ1-1; tentative D call: TRBD1 (5 bases). Trimming pared 0 bases from V and 6 bases from J, leaving 14 bases between. The germline V gene has CDR1 LGHDT and CDR2 YNNKEL (reference sequence). CDR3 length: 15 residues.